These 22 T cell receptor beta chains share one sample of origin, sequenced in a study of shared clonotypes between healthy human individuals. Data came from immunoSEQ multiplex PCR; TCRdb stores just in-frame clones and leaves some out. The sample lists about 2 million clones, 85% to 95% occurring once. The sample was naive CD4+ T cells sorted from blood. Noted subset: CD45RA+ positively selected. The receptors stem from a man aged 18 to 30 in good health.

The V gene is TRBV4-1, the J gene TRBJ2-7; TRBD1 matches at 9 bases. Germline V gives CDR1 MGHRA, CDR2 YSYEKL. V dropped 5 bases and J dropped 6; count of bases not matched to a gene: 14. This CDR3 is built from 16 residues. CDR3 region: CASSYNTRTTGGEQYF. DNA of the CDR3: TGCGCCAGCAGCTACAATACTCGAACGACAGGGGGCGAGCAGTACTTC.

The J gene is TRBJ2-2, the V gene TRBV5-4, with TRBD2 matching over 14 bases. Germline V CDR1 and CDR2: SGHNT, YYREEE (reference sequence). This CDR3 is built from 15 residues. V was clipped by 4 bases and J by 9 bases; unmatched bases: 5. The CDR3 DNA reads TGTGCCAGCAGCCCGGGACTAGCGGGAGATCGGGAGCTGTTTTTT. It yields the protein CASSPGLAGDRELFF. Looking up the rest from reference TRBV5-4 and TRBJ2-2 gives the full variable domain: ETGVTQSPTHLIKTRGQQVTLRCSSQSGHNTVSWYQQALGQGPQFIFQYYREEENGRGNFPPRFSGLQFPNYSSELNVNALELDDSALYLCASSPGLAGDRELFFGEGSRLTVL.

A remark on this clone: Given a much more abundant clone one base away, this may be a read error. The chain combines TRBV5-4 with TRBJ2-7; TRBD1 aligns across 10 bases. From germline, CDR1 is SGHNT and CDR2 YYREEE (reference sequence). The CDR3 consists of 14 residues. The DNA for the CDR3 is TGTGCCAGCAGCTTGGGAGGACAGGGGGGCGAGCGGTACTTC. This translates into CASSLGGQGGERYF.

J is TRBJ1-1 and V is TRBV6-5, with D perhaps matching TRBD1 (5 bases). This CDR3 spans 15 amino acids. V was shortened by 5 bases and J by 3 bases, with 16 bases between the two germline ends. Germline V lookup: CDR1 MNHEY, CDR2 SVGAGI. The CDR3 is CASSRGVKVDTEAFF. The CDR3 nucleotides read TGTGCCAGCAGTCGGGGGGTCAAGGTGGACACTGAAGCTTTCTTT.

Comment on this clone: The junction departs from the called germline gene at one end, perhaps through a read error. CDR3 residues: CASSHSGGETNEKLFF. For the CDR3, the DNA is TGTGCCAGCAGTCACTCGGGGGGGGAAACTAATGAAAAACTGTTTTTT. The chain is built from TRBV6-5 and TRBJ1-4, with D possibly being TRBD1 (5 bases). Germline CDR1 and CDR2: MNHEY and SVGAGI. CDR3 length: 16 amino acids.

The chain uses TRBV6-1 and TRBJ1-5, with 10 bases aligning to TRBD1. V lost 4 bases and J lost 6; bases outside the gene matches: 6. The CDR3 covers 15 residues. Germline V lookup: CDR1 MNHNS, CDR2 SASEGT. CDR3 in amino acids: CASSADRGLGQPQHF. The CDR3 DNA sequence: TGTGCCAGCAGTGCCGACAGGGGGCTAGGTCAGCCCCAGCATTTT.

The chain combines TRBV5-1 with TRBJ2-7; D is unresolved. The CDR3 sequence is 11 residues long. Germline CDR1 SGHRS, CDR2 YFSETQ. With 6 bases removed from V and 5 bases from J, the gap between germline ends came to 9 bases. As DNA, the CDR3 is TGCGCCAGCACCCATTCGGACGAGCAGTACTTC. Translating it yields CASTHSDEQYF.

J is TRBJ2-5 and V is TRBV5-6, with 10 bases matching TRBD2. J gave up 3 bases and V 4 bases, and 9 bases lay outside the gene matches. Germline CDR1 SGHDT, CDR2 YYEEEE. The CDR3 consists of 16 residues. The CDR3 DNA reads as TGTGCCAGCAGCGCCAGGACTAGCGGAAGAGAAGAGACCCAGTACTTC. This encodes CASSARTSGREETQYF. Looking up the rest from reference TRBV5-6 and TRBJ2-5 gives the full variable domain: DAGVTQSPTHLIKTRGQQVTLRCSPKSGHDTVSWYQQALGQGPQFIFQYYEEEERQRGNFPDRFSGHQFPNYSSELNVNALLLGDSALYLCASSARTSGREETQYFGPGTRLLVL.

The chain uses TRBV5-1 and TRBJ2-2; weak D call: TRBD1 (5 bases). V gave up 1 base and J gave up 7 bases, with 8 bases separating them. The CDR3 is made up of 13 amino acids. The V gene's germline CDR1 is SGHRS and CDR2 YFSETQ. The CDR3 DNA follows: TGCGCCAGCAGCTTGAGAGGACACGGGGAGCTGTTTTTT. As protein: CASSLRGHGELFF.

The chain has TRBV28 and TRBJ1-6; 7 bases line up with TRBD1. Germline V CDR1 and CDR2: MDHEN, SYDVKM. The V gene end was trimmed by 1 base and the J gene end by 10 bases; junction bases not matched to a gene: 7. The CDR3 runs to 15 residues. CDR3 DNA sequence: TGTGCCAGCAGTTTATCAGGGGGGGTTGGCTCACCCCTCCACTTT. Translated, it gives CASSLSGGVGSPLHF.

The chain employs TRBV7-6 and TRBJ1-1; 8 bases are a match to TRBD1. Germline values: CDR1 SGHVS, CDR2 FNYEAQ. The V gene end was trimmed by 5 bases and the J gene end by 4 bases; junction bases not matched to a gene: 6. This CDR3 is built from 14 residues. CDR3 bases: TGTGCCAGCAGCGCAGACAGGGGCGGCACTGAAGCTTTCTTT. It codes for CASSADRGGTEAFF.

The CDR3 sequence is CASSSGQGEDYGYTF. CDR3 sequence (DNA): TGTGCCAGCAGCTCGGGACAGGGAGAGGACTATGGCTACACCTTC. This chain links TRBV5-4 with TRBJ1-2, with 9 bases fitting TRBD1. This CDR3 is 15 amino acids long. Germline V gives CDR1 SGHNT, CDR2 YYREEE (reference sequence). V shed 3 bases, J shed 3 bases, and the junction held 6 bases outside the gene matches. The full variable domain, completed using reference TRBV5-4 and TRBJ1-2, is ETGVTQSPTHLIKTRGQQVTLRCSSQSGHNTVSWYQQALGQGPQFIFQYYREEENGRGNFPPRFSGLQFPNYSSELNVNALELDDSALYLCASSSGQGEDYGYTFGSGTRLTVV.

The chain employs TRBV9 and TRBJ2-1; D call uncertain. CDR1 is SGDLS and CDR2 is YYNGEE in the germline V gene. Trimming left V 1 base short and J 1 base short, with 12 bases between. The CDR3 extends over 16 amino acids. In nucleotides, the CDR3 is TGTGCCAGCAGCGTAAAAGGAGACGGTTCCTACAATGAGCAGTTCTTC. Its translation is CASSVKGDGSYNEQFF.

CDR3 sequence reads: CASSFRGVHYGYTF. CDR3 sequence (DNA): TGTGCCAGCAGCTTCAGGGGAGTTCACTATGGCTACACCTTC. The V and J genes are TRBV13 and TRBJ1-2; weak D call: TRBD1 (6 bases). V was shortened by 3 bases and J by 3 bases, with 11 bases between the two germline ends. Germline values: CDR1 PRHDT, CDR2 FYEKMQ (reference sequence). This CDR3 region has 14 residues. Full variable domain (rest looked up from reference TRBV13 and TRBJ1-2): AAGVIQSPRHLIKEKRETATLKCYPIPRHDTVYWYQQGPGQDPQFLISFYEKMQSDKGSIPDRFSAQQFSDYHSELNMSSLELGDSALYFCASSFRGVHYGYTFGSGTRLTVV.

This chain connects TRBV5-6 to TRBJ2-7, with no clear D. Trimming removed 3 bases at V and 0 bases at J, with 13 bases between. The germline CDR1 and CDR2 sequences are SGHDT and YYEEEE. The CDR3 runs to 15 residues. CDR3 DNA: TGTGCCAGCAGCTCAACCCGACGGAGCTCCTACGAGCAGTACTTC. It yields the protein CASSSTRRSSYEQYF. The variable domain in full, with the rest retrieved from reference TRBV5-6 and TRBJ2-7, is DAGVTQSPTHLIKTRGQQVTLRCSPKSGHDTVSWYQQALGQGPQFIFQYYEEEERQRGNFPDRFSGHQFPNYSSELNVNALLLGDSALYLCASSSTRRSSYEQYFGPGTRLTVT.

The chain employs TRBV2 and TRBJ1-4; 8 nucleotides line up with TRBD1. CDR3 size: 14 residues. V lost 7 bases to trimming and J lost 3 bases; unmatched junction nucleotides: 4. Germline V gene sequence: CDR1 SNHLY, CDR2 FYNNEI. CDR3 sequence: CASTDRAANEKLFF. The CDR3 bases are TGTGCCAGCACGGACAGGGCAGCTAATGAAAAACTGTTTTTT.

The CDR3 coding sequence is TGTGCCAGCAGCTTAGGACTAGCGTTCTCCTACGAGCAGTACTTC. Translation gives CASSLGLAFSYEQYF. J is TRBJ2-7 and V is TRBV7-2, with 8 bases lining up with TRBD2. J gave up 0 bases and V 1 base, and 2 bases lay outside the gene matches. The CDR3 covers 15 residues. CDR1 is SGHTA, CDR2 FQGNSA, per germline.

The chain has TRBV28 and TRBJ2-3; 14 bases are shared with TRBD2. With V trimmed by 4 bases and J by 5 bases, 5 bases remained unmatched. The CDR3 has 16 amino acids. Germline V gives CDR1 MDHEN, CDR2 SYDVKM. The CDR3 nucleotides are TGTGCCAGCAGTTGGGGACTAGCGGGGGCCGGAGATACGCAGTATTTT. Amino acid sequence: CASSWGLAGAGDTQYF.

The chain is built from TRBV4-1 and TRBJ1-2; perhaps TRBD1 as D (5 bases). In germline, CDR1 is MGHRA, CDR2 YSYEKL. V lost 0 bases, J lost 8 bases, and 16 bases lay in between. The CDR3 has 15 amino acids. Written as DNA, the CDR3 is TGCGCCAGCAGCCAAGATGAATCAGGGACTTGGGGCTACACCTTC. Translating gives CASSQDESGTWGYTF.

This clone was recorded once. The V and J genes are TRBV4-3 and TRBJ2-3; TRBD1 is a possible D gene (6 bases). CDR1 and CDR2 (germline): LGHNA, YSLEER. CDR3 length equals 16 residues. Trimming took off 0 bases at V and 2 bases at J, with 12 bases between the two ends. DNA of the CDR3: TGCGCCAGCAGCCAAGAACGGGACACCCACACAGATACGCAGTATTTT. Amino acids: CASSQERDTHTDTQYF.

This chain links TRBV9 with TRBJ2-4; a possible D gene is TRBD1 (6 bases). V was pared by 0 bases and J by 7 bases, with 14 bases between. Germline CDR1 and CDR2: SGDLS and YYNGEE. This CDR3 region has 15 residues. CDR3 sequence: CASSVEGRGDNIQYF. For the CDR3, the DNA is TGTGCCAGCAGCGTAGAAGGCAGGGGTGATAACATTCAGTACTTC.

Comments on this clone: Other DNA sequences of this sample code for an identical CDR3. The chain uses TRBV27 and TRBJ2-7, with 10 bases aligning to TRBD2. The CDR3 has 14 residues. CDR1 and CDR2 from the germline V gene are MNHEY and SMNVEV (reference sequence). Trimming took 2 bases from V and 2 from J; bases not matched to a gene: 0. The CDR3 region has the DNA TGTGCCAGCAGTTTAACTAGCGGGGCCTACGAGCAGTACTTC. Amino acid sequence: CASSLTSGAYEQYF.